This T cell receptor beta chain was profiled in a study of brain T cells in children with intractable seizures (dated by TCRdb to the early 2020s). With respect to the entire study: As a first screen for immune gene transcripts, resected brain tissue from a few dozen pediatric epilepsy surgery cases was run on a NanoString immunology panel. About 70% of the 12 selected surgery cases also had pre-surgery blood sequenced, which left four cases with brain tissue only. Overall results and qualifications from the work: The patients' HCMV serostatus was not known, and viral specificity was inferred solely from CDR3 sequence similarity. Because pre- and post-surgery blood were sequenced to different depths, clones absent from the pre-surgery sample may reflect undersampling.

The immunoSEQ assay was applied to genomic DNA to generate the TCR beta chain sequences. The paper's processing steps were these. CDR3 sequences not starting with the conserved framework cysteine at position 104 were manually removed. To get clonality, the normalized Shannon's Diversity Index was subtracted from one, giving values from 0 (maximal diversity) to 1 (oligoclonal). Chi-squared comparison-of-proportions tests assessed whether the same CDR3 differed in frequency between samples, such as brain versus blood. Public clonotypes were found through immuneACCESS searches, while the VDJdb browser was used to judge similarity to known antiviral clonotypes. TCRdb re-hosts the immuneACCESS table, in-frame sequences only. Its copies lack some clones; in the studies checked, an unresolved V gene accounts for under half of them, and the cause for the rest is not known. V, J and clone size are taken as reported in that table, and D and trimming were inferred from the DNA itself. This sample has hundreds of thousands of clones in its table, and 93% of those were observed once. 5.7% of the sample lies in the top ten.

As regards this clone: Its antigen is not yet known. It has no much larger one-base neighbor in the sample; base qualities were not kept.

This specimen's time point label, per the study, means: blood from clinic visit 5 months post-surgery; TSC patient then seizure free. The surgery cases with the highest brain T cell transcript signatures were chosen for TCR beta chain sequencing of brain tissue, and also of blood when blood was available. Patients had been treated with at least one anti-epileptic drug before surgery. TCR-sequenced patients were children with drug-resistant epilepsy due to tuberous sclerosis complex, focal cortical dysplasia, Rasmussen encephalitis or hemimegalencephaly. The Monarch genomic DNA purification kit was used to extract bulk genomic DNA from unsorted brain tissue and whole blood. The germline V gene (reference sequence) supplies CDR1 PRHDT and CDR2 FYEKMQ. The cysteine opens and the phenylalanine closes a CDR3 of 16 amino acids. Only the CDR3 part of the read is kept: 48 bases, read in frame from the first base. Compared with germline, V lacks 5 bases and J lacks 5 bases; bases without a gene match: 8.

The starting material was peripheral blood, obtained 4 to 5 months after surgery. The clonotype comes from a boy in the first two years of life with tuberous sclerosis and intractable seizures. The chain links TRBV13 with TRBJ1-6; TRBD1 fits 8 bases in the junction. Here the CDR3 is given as CASSQKWTGNNSPLHF. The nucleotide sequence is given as TGTGCCAGCAGCCAAAAGTGGACAGGGAATAATTCACCCCTCCACTTT.